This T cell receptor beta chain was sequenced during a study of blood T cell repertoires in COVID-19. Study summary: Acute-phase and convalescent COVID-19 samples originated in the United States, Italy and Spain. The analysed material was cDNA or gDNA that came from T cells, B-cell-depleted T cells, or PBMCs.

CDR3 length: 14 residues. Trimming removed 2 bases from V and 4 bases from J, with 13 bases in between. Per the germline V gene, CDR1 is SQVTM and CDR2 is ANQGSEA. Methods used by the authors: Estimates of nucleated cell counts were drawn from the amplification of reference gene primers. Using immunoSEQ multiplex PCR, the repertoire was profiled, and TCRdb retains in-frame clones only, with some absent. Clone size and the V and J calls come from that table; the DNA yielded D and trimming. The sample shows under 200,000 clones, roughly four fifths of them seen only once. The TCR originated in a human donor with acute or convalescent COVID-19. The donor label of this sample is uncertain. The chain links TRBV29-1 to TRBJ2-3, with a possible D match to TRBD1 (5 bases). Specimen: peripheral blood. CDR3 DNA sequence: TGCAGCGTTGAAAGTCAGGGTAGGCCAGATACGCAGTATTTT. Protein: CSVESQGRPDTQYF.